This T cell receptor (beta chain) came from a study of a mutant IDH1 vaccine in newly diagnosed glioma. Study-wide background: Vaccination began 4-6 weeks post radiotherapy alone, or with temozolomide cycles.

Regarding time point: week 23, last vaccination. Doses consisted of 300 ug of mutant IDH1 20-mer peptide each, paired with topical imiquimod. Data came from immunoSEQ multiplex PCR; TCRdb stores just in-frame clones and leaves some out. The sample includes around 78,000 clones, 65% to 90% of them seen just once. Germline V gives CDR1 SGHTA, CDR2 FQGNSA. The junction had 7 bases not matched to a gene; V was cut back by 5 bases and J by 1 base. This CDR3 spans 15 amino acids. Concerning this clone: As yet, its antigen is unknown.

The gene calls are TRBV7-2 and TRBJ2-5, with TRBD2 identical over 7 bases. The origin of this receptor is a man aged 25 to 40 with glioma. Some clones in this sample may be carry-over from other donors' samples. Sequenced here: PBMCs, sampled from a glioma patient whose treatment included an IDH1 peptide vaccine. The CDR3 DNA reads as TGTGCCAGCAGCCCCGGGACTACAATCCAAGAGACCCAGTACTTC. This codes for CASSPGTTIQETQYF.